The T cell receptor beta chain under discussion was sequenced for a study of CD8 T cells in Susac syndrome. RNA was extracted with the RNeasy kit, and a quantity of roughly 0.45 to 1 ug was reverse transcribed using random hexamers. TCRdb analysed the immunoSEQ multiplex PCR reads with MiXCR anew, one entry per CDR3 protein. The sample yields 150,000 or so distinct CDR3 sequences, approximately 93% seen once. The ends were cut back, 4 bases at V and 4 bases at J, with 25 bases in the middle. Germline-derived CDR1 and CDR2 are DFQATT and SNEGSKA (reference sequence). The CDR3 is 17 residues long. TEMRA cells were FACS-enriched, unlike CD8+ and CD4+ T cells, which were negatively isolated.

The sample comprised CD4+ T cells from PBMCs. The clonotype originates from a human donor with multiple sclerosis. The chain carries TRBV20-1 and TRBJ1-2; tentatively, D is TRBD1 (5 bases). The CDR3 sequence is CSAKNPSPGKGAYGYTF. CDR3 coding DNA: TGCAGTGCTAAAAACCCCTCCCCAGGGAAGGGAGCCTATGGCTACACCTTC.